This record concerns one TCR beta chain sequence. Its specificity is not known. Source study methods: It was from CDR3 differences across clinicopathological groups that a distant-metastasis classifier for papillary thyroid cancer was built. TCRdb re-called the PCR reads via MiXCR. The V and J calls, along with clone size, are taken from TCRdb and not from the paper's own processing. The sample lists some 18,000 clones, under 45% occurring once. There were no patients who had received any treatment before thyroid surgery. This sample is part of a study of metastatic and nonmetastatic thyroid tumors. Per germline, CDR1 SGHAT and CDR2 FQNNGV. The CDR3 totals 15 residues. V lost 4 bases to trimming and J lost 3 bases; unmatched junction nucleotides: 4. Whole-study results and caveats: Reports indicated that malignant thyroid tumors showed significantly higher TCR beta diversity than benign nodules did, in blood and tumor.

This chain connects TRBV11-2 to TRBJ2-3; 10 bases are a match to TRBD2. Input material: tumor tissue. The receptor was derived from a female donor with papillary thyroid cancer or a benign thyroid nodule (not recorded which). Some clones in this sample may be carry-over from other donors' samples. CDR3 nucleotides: TGTGCCAGCAGCTCTGGACTAGCGGTGACAGATACGCAGTATTTT. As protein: CASSSGLAVTDTQYF.